Presented here are 16 T cell receptor beta chains from one specimen sequenced in a study of regulatory T cells in long-lasting Graves disease. Investigators prepared the TCR beta libraries by applying iRepertoire HTBI primers and Arm-PCR of CDR3 regions. TCRdb reanalysed the multiplex PCR reads using MiXCR and keeps one entry per CDR3 protein. The sample comprises 400,000 to 600,000 distinct CDR3 sequences, around a fifth of which are singletons, and roughly 7.1% rests with the top ten. Documented time point: persistent/refractory GD, antithyroid drugs over 5 years with positive TRAb. PBMC RNA was the source of the TCR library. This specimen was peripheral blood mononuclear cells (PBMCs), taken when the disease was refractory, from a patient treated with antithyroid drugs. The source is a female donor with Graves disease.

This clonotype was detected many times. The chain carries TRBV28 and TRBJ2-7; maybe TRBD1 (5 bases). Germline values: CDR1 MDHEN, CDR2 SYDVKM. The CDR3 spans 11 residues. V was clipped by 6 bases and J by 2 bases, with 5 bases between them. CDR3 DNA sequence: TGTGCCAGCAGGGACACCTACGAGCAGTACTTC. This encodes CASRDTYEQYF.

This clonotype was counted at least ten times. One end of the junction does not line up with germline, which may come from a read error. The rearrangement joins TRBV12-3 or TRBV12-4 to TRBJ2-6; unclear D gene. The CDR3 consists of 15 residues. The CDR3 loop is CASSPTGTGANVLTF. For the CDR3, the DNA is TGTGCAAGCAGTCCCACCGGCACTGGGGCCAACGTCCTGACTTTC.

Ten or more counts support this clonotype. V is TRBV24-1 and J is TRBJ1-1, with 8 nucleotides matching TRBD1. Germline V lookup: CDR1 KGHDR, CDR2 SFDVKD. V was pared by 5 bases and J by 4 bases, with 2 bases of the junction left unmatched. This CDR3 region has 13 residues. For the CDR3, the DNA is TGTGCCACCAGTGCCACAGGGGGCACTGAAGCTTTCTTT. It encodes CATSATGGTEAFF.

This clonotype was counted ten times or more. The chain recombines TRBV20-1 with TRBJ2-5; TRBD1 might be the D (6 bases). The V end was cut by 7 bases, the J end by 1 base, with 10 bases between. Germline-derived CDR1 and CDR2 are DFQATT and SNEGSKA (reference sequence). This CDR3 comprises 12 residues. The CDR3 loop is CSGTGSQETQYF. The DNA of the CDR3 is TGCAGTGGAACAGGGTCCCAAGAGACCCAGTACTTC.

In nucleotides, the CDR3 is TGTGCCACCCTTCGGCGGGTCACCGGGGAGCTGTTTTTT. Protein sequence: CATLRRVTGELFF. This rearrangement joins TRBV6-1 to TRBJ2-2, with D possibly being TRBD2 (5 bases). V shed 10 bases and J shed 4 bases, with 13 bases lying between them. Germline V gene lookup returns CDR1 MNHNS and CDR2 SASEGT. This CDR3 is built from 13 residues.

This clonotype was seen at least ten times. V gene TRBV28 combines with J gene TRBJ2-7; D perhaps matches TRBD2 (6 bases). The CDR3 runs 15 residues. V dropped 4 bases and J dropped 2 bases, with 15 bases sitting between them. Looked up from germline, CDR1 is MDHEN and CDR2 is SYDVKM. The CDR3 DNA reads as TGTGCCAGCAGTTCATCCGGCGGGATAGCCTACGAGCAGTACTTC. This sequence encodes CASSSSGGIAYEQYF.

The chain couples TRBV20-1 to TRBJ1-2, with D possibly being TRBD1 (6 bases). This CDR3 contains 13 residues. V was clipped by 5 bases and J by 3 bases, with 13 bases between them. Germline-derived CDR1 and CDR2 are DFQATT and SNEGSKA (reference sequence). The CDR3 here is CSAVGATDYGYTF. Written as DNA, the CDR3 is TGCAGTGCTGTGGGGGCCACGGACTATGGCTACACCTTC.

This clonotype was seen repeatedly, ten times or more. This sequence joins TRBV29-1 and TRBJ1-1, with 7 bases that match TRBD1. The germline gives CDR1 SQVTM, CDR2 ANQGSEA. The trim removed 7 bases at V and 2 bases at J, leaving 10 bases unmatched. The CDR3 loop spans 14 amino acids. CDR3 bases: TGCAGCGCCGGTAGAGGGGGCCCAAACACTGAAGCTTTCTTT. Translating it yields CSAGRGGPNTEAFF.

This clonotype came up a few times. The chain is built from TRBV2 and TRBJ1-6; 10 nucleotides line up with TRBD1. This CDR3 is built from 15 residues. The trim removed 8 bases at V and 6 bases at J, leaving 7 bases unmatched. The germline V gene encodes CDR1 SNHLY and CDR2 FYNNEI. CDR3 sequence (DNA): TGTGCCAGCGGAGTCCGGGACAGGGGTAATTCACCCCTCCACTTT. This sequence encodes CASGVRDRGNSPLHF.

The chain recombines TRBV29-1 with TRBJ1-2, with TRBD1 as a possible D gene (5 bases). From germline, CDR1 is SQVTM and CDR2 ANQGSEA. This CDR3 has 16 residues. Trimming took 0 bases from V and 5 from J, leaving 19 bases between them. In DNA form, the CDR3 reads TGCAGCGTTGAAGATGTGGGGGAAACTAGGTGGTATGGCTACACCTTC. This translates into CSVEDVGETRWYGYTF.

Only a few counts were recorded for this clonotype. The J gene is TRBJ1-5, the V gene TRBV19; 9 nucleotides match TRBD1. V lost 8 bases, J lost 0 bases, and 2 bases stayed unmatched. Germline V lookup: CDR1 LNHDA, CDR2 SQIVND (reference sequence). The CDR3 extends over 14 amino acids. The CDR3 DNA follows: TGTGCCAGTCACAGGGGGCCTAGCAATCAGCCCCAGCATTTT. Its protein product is CASHRGPSNQPQHF.

This rearrangement joins TRBV6-1 to TRBJ1-3; D call uncertain. Germline V CDR1 and CDR2: MNHNS, SASEGT. The CDR3 is 17 residues long. The ends were cut back, 10 bases at V and 0 bases at J, with 22 bases in the middle. The CDR3 is CANMYQTRTSSGNTIYF. The CDR3 nucleotides are TGTGCCAACATGTACCAAACGAGAACGTCCTCTGGAAACACCATATATTTT.

This clonotype was detected ten times or more. V is TRBV28 and J is TRBJ2-5, with D hard to call. The CDR3 runs 13 residues. The V gene's germline CDR1 is MDHEN and CDR2 SYDVKM. V lost 2 bases to trimming and J lost 5 bases, with 9 bases between them. The CDR3 DNA is TGTGCCAGCAGTTTAGACCAATGGGAGACCCAGTACTTC. Its translation: CASSLDQWETQYF.

This clonotype was seen ten or more times. This chain connects TRBV5-1 to TRBJ1-1, with D unclear. Germline CDR1 SGHRS, CDR2 YFSETQ. V was trimmed by 0 bases and J by 8 bases, leaving 11 bases between them. The CDR3 length is 13 residues. The chain's CDR3 is CASSLVRTSEAFF. The CDR3 DNA reads as TGCGCCAGCAGCTTGGTTAGGACGTCGGAAGCTTTCTTT.

The chain recombines TRBV7-9 with TRBJ2-7; TRBD1 aligns across 7 bases. Germline lookup yields CDR1 SEHNR and CDR2 FQNEAQ (reference sequence). This CDR3 spans 17 amino acids. V dropped 1 base and J dropped 2; count of bases not matched to a gene: 11. CDR3: CASSLGRDSPPPYEQYF. Here the CDR3 DNA reads TGTGCCAGCAGCTTAGGAAGGGACAGTCCTCCCCCCTACGAGCAGTACTTC.

This chain uses TRBV18 with TRBJ2-4; TRBD2 aligns across 9 bases. The CDR3 sequence is 14 residues long. J gave up 5 bases and V 3 bases, and 2 bases lay outside the gene matches. Per the germline V gene, CDR1 is KGHSH and CDR2 is LQKENI. CDR3: CASSPTSGQNIQYF. CDR3 coding DNA: TGTGCCAGCTCACCGACTAGCGGTCAAAACATTCAGTACTTC.